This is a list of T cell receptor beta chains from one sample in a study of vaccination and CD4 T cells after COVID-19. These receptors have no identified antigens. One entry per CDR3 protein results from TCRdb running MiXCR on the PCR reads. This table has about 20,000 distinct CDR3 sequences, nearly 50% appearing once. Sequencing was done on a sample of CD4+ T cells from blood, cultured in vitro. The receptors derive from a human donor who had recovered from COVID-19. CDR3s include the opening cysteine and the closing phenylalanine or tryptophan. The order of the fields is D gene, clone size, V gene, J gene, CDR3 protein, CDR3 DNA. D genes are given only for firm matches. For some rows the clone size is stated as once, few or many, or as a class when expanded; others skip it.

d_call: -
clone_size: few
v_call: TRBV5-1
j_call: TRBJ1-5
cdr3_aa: CASSFWGGNQPQHF
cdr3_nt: TGCGCCAGCAGCTTCTGGGGAGGCAATCAGCCCCAGCATTTT

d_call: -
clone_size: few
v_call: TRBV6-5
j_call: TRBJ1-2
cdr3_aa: CASSYSEENYGYTF
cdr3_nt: TGTGCCAGCAGTTACTCGGAGGAAAACTATGGCTACACCTTC

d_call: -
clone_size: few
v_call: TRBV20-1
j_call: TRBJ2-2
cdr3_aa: CSVGPSGDVTGELFF
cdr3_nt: TGCAGTGTGGGTCCCTCAGGGGACGTCACCGGGGAGCTGTTTTTT

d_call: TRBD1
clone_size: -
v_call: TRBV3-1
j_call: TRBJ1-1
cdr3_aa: CASSQGRDSEAFF
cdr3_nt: TGTGCCAGCAGCCAAGGCCGGGACAGTGAAGCTTTCTTT

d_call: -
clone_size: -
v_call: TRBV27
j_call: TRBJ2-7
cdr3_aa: CASSLYEQYF
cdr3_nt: TGTGCCAGCAGTCTCTACGAGCAGTACTTC

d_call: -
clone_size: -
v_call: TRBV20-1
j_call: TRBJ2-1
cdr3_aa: CSAIPLSNEQFF
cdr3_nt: TGCAGTGCTATACCTCTAAGCAATGAGCAGTTCTTC

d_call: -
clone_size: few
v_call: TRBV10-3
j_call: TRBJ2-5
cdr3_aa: CAISETQETQYF
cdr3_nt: TGTGCCATCAGTGAGACCCAAGAGACCCAGTACTTC

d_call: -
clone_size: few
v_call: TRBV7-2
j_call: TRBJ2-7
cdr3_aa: CASSLGSGTYAEQYF
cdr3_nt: TGTGCCAGCAGCTTGGGAAGCGGAACGTACGCCGAGCAGTACTTC

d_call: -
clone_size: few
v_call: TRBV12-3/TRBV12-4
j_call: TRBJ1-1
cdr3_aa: CASSLSPGGATEAFF
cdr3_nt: TGTGCCAGCAGTTTATCCCCCGGGGGGGCCACTGAAGCTTTCTTT

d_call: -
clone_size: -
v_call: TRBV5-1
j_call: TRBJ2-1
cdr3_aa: CASRPGLSSYNEQFF
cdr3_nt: TGCGCCAGCAGGCCGGGACTGAGCTCCTACAATGAGCAGTTCTTC

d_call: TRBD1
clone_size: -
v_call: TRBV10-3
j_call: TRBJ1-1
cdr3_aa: CAIMTGPNTEAFF
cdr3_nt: TGTGCCATCATGACAGGGCCGAACACTGAAGCTTTCTTT

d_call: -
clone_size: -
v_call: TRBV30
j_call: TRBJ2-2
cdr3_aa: CAWSVVVPGELFF
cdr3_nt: TGTGCCTGGAGTGTAGTGGTCCCCGGGGAGCTGTTTTTT

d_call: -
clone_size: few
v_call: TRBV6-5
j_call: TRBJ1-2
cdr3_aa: CASSYSGTANPYGYTF
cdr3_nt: TGTGCCAGCAGTTACTCGGGGACGGCTAACCCTTATGGCTACACCTTC

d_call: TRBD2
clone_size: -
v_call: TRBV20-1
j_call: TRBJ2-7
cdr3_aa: CSARVGAGGYEQYF
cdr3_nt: TGCAGTGCTAGAGTAGGGGCGGGGGGCTACGAGCAGTACTTC

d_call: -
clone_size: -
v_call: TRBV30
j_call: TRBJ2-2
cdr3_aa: CAWSGSRVRFPGELFF
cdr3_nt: TGTGCCTGGAGTGGGTCACGGGTGCGCTTCCCCGGGGAGCTGTTTTTT

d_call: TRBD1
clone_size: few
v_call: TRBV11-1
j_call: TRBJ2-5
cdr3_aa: CASSNRQGAETQYF
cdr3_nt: TGTGCCAGCAGTAATCGACAGGGGGCAGAGACCCAGTACTTC

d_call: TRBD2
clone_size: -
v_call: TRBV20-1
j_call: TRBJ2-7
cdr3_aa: CSVPRLAGSYEQYF
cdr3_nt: TGCAGTGTCCCCCGGCTAGCGGGGAGCTACGAGCAGTACTTC

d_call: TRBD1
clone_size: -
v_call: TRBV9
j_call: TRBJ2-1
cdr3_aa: CASSPRQGLPNEQFF
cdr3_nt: TGTGCCAGCAGCCCCAGACAGGGATTACCGAATGAGCAGTTCTTC

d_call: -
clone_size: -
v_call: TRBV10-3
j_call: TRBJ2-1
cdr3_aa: CAISPPSSGYNEQFF
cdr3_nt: TGTGCCATCAGTCCCCCCAGCTCTGGCTACAATGAGCAGTTCTTC

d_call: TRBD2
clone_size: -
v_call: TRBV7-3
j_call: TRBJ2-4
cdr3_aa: CASSLGPGLGNIQYF
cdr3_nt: TGTGCCAGCAGCTTAGGGCCGGGACTAGGGAACATTCAGTACTTC

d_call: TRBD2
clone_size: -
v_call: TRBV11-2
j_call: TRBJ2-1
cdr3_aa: CASSLSGGPYNEQFF
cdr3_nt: TGTGCCAGCAGCTTATCGGGAGGGCCTTACAATGAGCAGTTCTTC

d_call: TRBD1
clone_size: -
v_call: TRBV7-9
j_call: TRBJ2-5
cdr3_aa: CASSPGDRGEGETQYF
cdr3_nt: TGTGCCAGCAGCCCCGGGGACAGGGGAGAGGGAGAGACCCAGTACTTC

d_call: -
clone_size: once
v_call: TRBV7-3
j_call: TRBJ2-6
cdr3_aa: CASSLRTPHSGANVLTF
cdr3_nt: TGTGCCAGCAGCTTGCGGACACCCCACTCTGGGGCCAACGTCCTGACTTTC

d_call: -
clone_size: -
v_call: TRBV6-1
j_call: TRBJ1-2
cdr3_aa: CASGERVYYGYTF
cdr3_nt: TGTGCCAGCGGAGAGAGGGTTTACTATGGCTACACCTTC

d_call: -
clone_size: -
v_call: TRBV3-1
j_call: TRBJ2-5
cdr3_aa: CASSRETQYF
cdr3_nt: TGTGCCAGCTCGCGAGAGACCCAGTACTTC

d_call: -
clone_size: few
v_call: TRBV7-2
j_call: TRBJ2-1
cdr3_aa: CASSPYKATFDNEQFF
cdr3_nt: TGTGCCAGCAGCCCCTACAAAGCGACTTTCGACAATGAGCAGTTCTTC

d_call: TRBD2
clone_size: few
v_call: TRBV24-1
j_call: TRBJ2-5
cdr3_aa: CATSDPKTGTSGSSETQYF
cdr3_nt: TGTGCCACCAGTGACCCAAAGACCGGGACTAGCGGGAGCAGCGAGACCCAGTACTTC

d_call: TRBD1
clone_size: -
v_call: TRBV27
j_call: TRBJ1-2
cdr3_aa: CASSLTGGVSYGYTF
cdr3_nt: TGTGCCAGCAGTCTAACAGGGGGCGTGAGCTATGGCTACACCTTC

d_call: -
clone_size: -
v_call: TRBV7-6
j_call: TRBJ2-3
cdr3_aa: CASSLGDIQGGGTQYF
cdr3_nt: TGTGCCAGCAGCTTAGGGGACATCCAGGGGGGAGGCACGCAGTATTTT

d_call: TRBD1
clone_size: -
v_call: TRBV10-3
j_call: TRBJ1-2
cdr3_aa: CAISVQQGANGYTF
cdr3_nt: TGTGCCATCAGTGTCCAACAGGGGGCTAATGGCTACACCTTC

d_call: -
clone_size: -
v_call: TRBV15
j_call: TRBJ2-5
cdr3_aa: CATSRDRTEETQYF
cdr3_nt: TGTGCCACCAGCAGAGACAGGACGGAAGAGACCCAGTACTTC

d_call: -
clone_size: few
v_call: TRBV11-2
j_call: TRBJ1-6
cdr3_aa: CASSSDQGSPLHF
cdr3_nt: TGTGCCAGCAGCTCGGACCAGGGATCACCCCTCCACTTT

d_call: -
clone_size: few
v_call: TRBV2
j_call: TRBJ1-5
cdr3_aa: CASSEGGSNQPQHF
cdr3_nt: TGTGCCAGCAGTGAAGGTGGTAGCAATCAGCCCCAGCATTTT

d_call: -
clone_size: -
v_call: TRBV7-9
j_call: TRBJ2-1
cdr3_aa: CASSDRRSSKFF
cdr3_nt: TGTGCCAGCAGCGACCGGAGGTCCAGTAAGTTCTTC

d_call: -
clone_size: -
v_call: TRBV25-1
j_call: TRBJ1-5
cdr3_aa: CASSWGNQPQHF
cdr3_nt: TGTGCCAGCAGTTGGGGGAATCAGCCCCAGCATTTT

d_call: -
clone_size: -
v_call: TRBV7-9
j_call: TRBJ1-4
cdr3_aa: CASSFRGGDEKLFF
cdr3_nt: TGTGCCAGCAGCTTTAGGGGAGGAGATGAAAAACTGTTTTTT

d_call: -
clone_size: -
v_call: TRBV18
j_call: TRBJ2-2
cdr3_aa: CASSSRQTNTGELFF
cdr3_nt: TGTGCCAGCTCCTCCCGACAGACCAACACCGGGGAGCTGTTTTTT

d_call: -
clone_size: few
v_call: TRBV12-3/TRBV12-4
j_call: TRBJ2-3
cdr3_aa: CASTSLPDTQYF
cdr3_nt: TGTGCCAGCACCTCCCTACCGGATACGCAGTATTTT

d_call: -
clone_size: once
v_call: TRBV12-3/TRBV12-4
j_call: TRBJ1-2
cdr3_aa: CASRYPGQLYGYTF
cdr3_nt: TGTGCCAGCAGGTACCCGGGACAACTCTATGGCTACACCTTC

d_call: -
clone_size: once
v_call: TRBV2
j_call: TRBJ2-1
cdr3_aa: CASSEGGATYNEQFF
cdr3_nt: TGTGCCAGCAGTGAGGGGGGGGCTACCTACAATGAGCAGTTCTTC

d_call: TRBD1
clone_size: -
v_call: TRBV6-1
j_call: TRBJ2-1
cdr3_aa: CASSHRGHEQFF
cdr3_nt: TGTGCCAGCAGCCACAGGGGACATGAGCAGTTCTTC

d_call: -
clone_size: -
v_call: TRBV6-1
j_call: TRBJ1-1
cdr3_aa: CASSARGEAFF
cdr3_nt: TGTGCCAGCAGCGCCAGGGGTGAAGCTTTCTTT

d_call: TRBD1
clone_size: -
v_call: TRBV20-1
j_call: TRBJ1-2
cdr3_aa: CSARDRGRGYGYTF
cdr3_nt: TGCAGTGCTAGAGACAGGGGGCGGGGCTATGGCTACACCTTC

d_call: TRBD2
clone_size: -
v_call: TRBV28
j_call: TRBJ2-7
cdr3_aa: CASSRAMAGAKLGSF
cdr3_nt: TGTGCCAGCAGCCGAGCAATGGCGGGAGCGAAATTAGGTAGTTTC

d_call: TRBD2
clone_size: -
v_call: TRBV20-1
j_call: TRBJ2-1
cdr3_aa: CSASRASGVNEQFF
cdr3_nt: TGCAGTGCTAGTAGGGCTAGCGGGGTAAATGAGCAGTTCTTC

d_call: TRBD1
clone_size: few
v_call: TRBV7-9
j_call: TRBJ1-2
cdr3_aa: CASSRLTGTGIIYGYTF
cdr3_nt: TGTGCCAGCAGCCGCCTAACGGGGACAGGGATTATCTATGGCTACACCTTC

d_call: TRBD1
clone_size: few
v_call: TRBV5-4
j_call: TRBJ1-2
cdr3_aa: CASSSPSGQSNYGYTF
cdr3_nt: TGTGCCAGCAGCTCCCCGTCGGGACAGTCAAACTATGGCTACACCTTC

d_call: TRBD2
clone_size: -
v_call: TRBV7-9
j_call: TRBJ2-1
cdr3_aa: CASSLAVGLAGVKGRNEQFF
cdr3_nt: TGTGCCAGCAGCTTAGCGGTAGGACTAGCGGGAGTAAAGGGTAGGAATGAGCAGTTCTTC

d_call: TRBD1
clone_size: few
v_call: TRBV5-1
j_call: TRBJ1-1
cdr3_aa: CASSSQTGVNTEAFF
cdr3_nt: TGCGCCAGCAGCTCGCAGACAGGGGTGAACACTGAAGCTTTCTTT

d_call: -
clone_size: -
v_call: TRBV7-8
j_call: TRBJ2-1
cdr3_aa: CASSLSGSRHNEQFF
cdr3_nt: TGTGCCAGCAGCTTAAGTGGGAGCCGTCACAATGAGCAGTTCTTC

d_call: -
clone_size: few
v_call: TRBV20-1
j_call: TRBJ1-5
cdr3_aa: CSARYSGGRNQPQHF
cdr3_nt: TGCAGTGCTAGATATTCCGGAGGTCGCAATCAGCCCCAGCATTTT

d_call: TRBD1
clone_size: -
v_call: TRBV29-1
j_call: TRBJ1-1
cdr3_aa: CSVCRGQGTPNTEAFF
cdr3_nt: TGCAGCGTCTGTCGGGGACAGGGGACTCCGAACACTGAAGCTTTCTTT

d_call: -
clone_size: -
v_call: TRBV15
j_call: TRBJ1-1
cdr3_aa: CATSAGTFKAEAFF
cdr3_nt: TGTGCCACCAGCGCCGGGACGTTTAAAGCTGAAGCTTTCTTT